This entry is about one T cell receptor beta chain. Its target is unknown. TCRdb analysed the reads with MiXCR anew, one entry per CDR3 protein. Here the sample spans hundreds of thousands of distinct CDR3 sequences, about 42% being singletons. These data are taken from a study of T cell repertoires in cytomegalovirus infection. For the study at large: Both recently identified HLA-C-restricted and well-studied HLA-B-restricted CMV epitopes were used in the study. From public TCR beta signatures came an indication of both CMV infection and matching HLA type.

With V trimmed by 2 bases and J by 3 bases, 5 bases remained unmatched. The CDR3 has 15 amino acids. CDR1 and CDR2 from the germline V gene are MDHEN and SYDVKM. Study results and caveats: The cumulative frequency of public TCR beta families distinguished individuals who carried CMV together with the relevant HLA. HLA-C-restricted CMV clonotypes gave the most frequent clonotype in two of eight donors.

This clonotype originated in a human donor in good health (CMV status not recorded). Some clones in this sample may be carry-over from other donors' samples. The sample consisted of cultured PBMCs, taken from culture after CMV antigen stimulation. This rearrangement joins TRBV28 to TRBJ2-7, with TRBD1 matching 9 bases. The CDR3 nucleotides are TGTGCCAGCAGTTTAGCGGGACAGGGCGACTACGAGCAGTACTTC. Residues: CASSLAGQGDYEQYF.